The clone carrying this TCR beta chain was seen a handful of times. What it binds is unknown. These data come from a study of graft-versus-host responses after intestinal transplantation. Study in general: Tacrolimus plus steroids were given to all recipients for approximately 3 years, preceded by anti-thymocyte globulin induction.

The CDR3 length is 16 residues. Germline-derived CDR1 and CDR2 are MNHGY and SAAAGT. Trimming at V came to 5 bases and at J to 1 base, leaving 7 bases not matched to a gene. Study conclusions and caveats: GvH clones surfaced in recipient marrow, some emerging earlier in ileum or blood.

Some clones are missing from TCRdb's copy, which holds only in-frame ones; the method was immunoSEQ multiplex PCR. The sample includes approximately 76,000 clones, over 75% of them seen just once. This sequence originates from a human donor who was the organ donor for an intestinal transplant. The input for sequencing was unstimulated CD4+ T cells sorted from spleen or lymph node cells, taken before transplant. This chain joins TRBV6-8 and TRBJ2-5, with 10 nucleotides matching TRBD2. The CDR3 protein is CASSHPSSGGQETQYF. The DNA for the CDR3 is TGTGCCAGCAGTCATCCCTCTAGCGGGGGCCAAGAGACCCAGTACTTC.